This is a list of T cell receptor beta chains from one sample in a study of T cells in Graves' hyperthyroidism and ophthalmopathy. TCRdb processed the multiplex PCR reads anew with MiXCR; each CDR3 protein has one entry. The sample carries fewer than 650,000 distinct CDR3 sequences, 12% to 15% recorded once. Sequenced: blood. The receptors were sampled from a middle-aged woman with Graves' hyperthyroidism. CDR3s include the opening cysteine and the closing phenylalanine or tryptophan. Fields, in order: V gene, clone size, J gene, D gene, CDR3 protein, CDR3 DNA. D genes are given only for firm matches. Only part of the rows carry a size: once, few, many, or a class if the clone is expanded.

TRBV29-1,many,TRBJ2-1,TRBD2,CSVKVAGAYNEQFF,TGCAGCGTTAAAGTAGCGGGGGCCTACAATGAGCAGTTCTTC
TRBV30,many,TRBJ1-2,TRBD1,CAWSVQGTGDGYTF,TGTGCCTGGAGTGTACAAGGGACAGGCGACGGCTACACCTTC
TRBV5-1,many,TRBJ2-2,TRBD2,CASSLGTSRTNTGELFF,TGCGCCAGCAGCTTGGGGACTAGCAGAACGAACACCGGGGAGCTGTTTTTT
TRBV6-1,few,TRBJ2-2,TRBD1,CASSGQGEVTGELFF,TGTGCCAGCAGTGGACAGGGGGAGGTCACCGGGGAGCTGTTTTTT
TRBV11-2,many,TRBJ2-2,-,CASRGTGTGELFF,TGTGCCAGCAGAGGCACGGGCACCGGGGAGCTGTTTTTT
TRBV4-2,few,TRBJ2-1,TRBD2,CASSQDWAGVSIEQFF,TGTGCCAGCAGCCAAGATTGGGCGGGAGTATCGATTGAGCAGTTCTTC
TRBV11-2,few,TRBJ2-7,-,CASSSTGRYYEQYF,TGTGCCAGCAGCTCTACAGGACGGTACTACGAGCAGTACTTC
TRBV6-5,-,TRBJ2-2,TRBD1,CASSTQGAGIGELFF,TGTGCCAGCAGTACTCAGGGGGCAGGAATCGGGGAGCTGTTTTTT
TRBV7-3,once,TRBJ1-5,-,CASSSSIDQPQHF,TGTGCCAGCAGCTCGAGTATAGATCAGCCCCAGCATTTT
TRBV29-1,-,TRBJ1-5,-,CSVEGQPNQPQHF,TGCAGCGTTGAAGGGCAGCCTAATCAGCCCCAGCATTTT
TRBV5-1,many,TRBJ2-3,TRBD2,CASSLGASGSPDTQYF,TGCGCCAGCAGCTTAGGGGCTAGCGGGAGCCCAGATACGCAGTATTTT
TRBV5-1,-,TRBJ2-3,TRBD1,CASSPGQGSSTDTQYF,TGCGCCAGCAGCCCCGGACAGGGATCTAGCACAGATACGCAGTATTTT
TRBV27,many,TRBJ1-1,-,CASSFGIPGAEAFF,TGTGCCAGCAGTTTTGGGATCCCGGGGGCTGAAGCTTTCTTT
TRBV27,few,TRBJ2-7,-,CASSRGGGQVLLLAYEQYF,TGTGCCAGCAGTCGGGGGGGGGGACAGGTCCTCCTTCTGGCCTACGAGCAGTACTTC
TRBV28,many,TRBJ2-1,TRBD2,CASNYRGLGSYNEQFF,TGTGCCAGCAACTATAGGGGACTAGGGTCCTACAATGAGCAGTTCTTC
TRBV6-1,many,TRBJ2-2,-,CASSAAGLGGGNTGELFF,TGTGCCAGCAGTGCGGCCGGTTTGGGGGGAGGGAACACCGGGGAGCTGTTTTTT
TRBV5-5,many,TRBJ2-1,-,CASSRDSHYNEQFF,TGTGCCAGCAGCCGGGACTCCCACTACAATGAGCAGTTCTTC
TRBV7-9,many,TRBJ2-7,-,CASSLDKYEQYF,TGTGCCAGCAGCTTAGACAAATACGAGCAGTACTTC
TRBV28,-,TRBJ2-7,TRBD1,CASRSPGTASYGQYF,TGTGCCAGCAGGTCCCCCGGGACAGCCTCCTACGGGCAGTACTTC
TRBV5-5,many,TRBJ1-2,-,CASSLEFGDSLSEGYTF,TGTGCCAGCAGCTTGGAGTTTGGGGATTCTTTGTCGGAAGGCTACACCTTC
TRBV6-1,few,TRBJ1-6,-,CASSELSEQYF,TGTGCCAGCAGTGAACTGAGCGAGCAGTACTTT
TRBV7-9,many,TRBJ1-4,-,CASSLGSSNEKLFF,TGTGCCAGCAGCTTAGGCAGCAGTAATGAAAAACTGTTTTTT
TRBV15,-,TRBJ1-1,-,CATRSLINLNTEAFF,TGTGCCACCAGGAGCCTGATCAACTTGAACACTGAAGCTTTCTTT
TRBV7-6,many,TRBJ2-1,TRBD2,CASSLEAGGREQFF,TGTGCCAGCAGCTTAGAGGCGGGAGGAAGAGAGCAGTTCTTC
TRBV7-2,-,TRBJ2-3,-,CASSSQARTTDTQYF,TGTGCCAGCAGCTCACAGGCCCGTACCACAGATACGCAGTATTTT
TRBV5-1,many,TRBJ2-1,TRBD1,CASSPRDRMSDEQFF,TGCGCCAGCAGCCCACGGGACAGGATGAGCGATGAGCAGTTCTTC
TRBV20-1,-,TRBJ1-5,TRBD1,CSAQGGQPQHF,TGCAGTGCTCAGGGGGGTCAGCCCCAGCATTTT
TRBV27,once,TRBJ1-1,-,CASSFGQNTEALF,TGTGCCAGCAGTTTTGGACAGAACACTGAAGCTCTCTTT
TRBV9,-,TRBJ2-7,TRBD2,CASSEGGTSGRSRSYKQYF,TGTGCCAGCAGCGAGGGGGGGACTAGCGGGAGGTCCCGCTCCTACAAGCAGTACTTC
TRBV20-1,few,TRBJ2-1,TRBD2,CSARAQTSGGGNEQFF,TGCAGTGCTAGAGCACAAACTAGCGGGGGGGGTAATGAGCAGTTCTTC
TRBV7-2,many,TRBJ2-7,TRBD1,CASRPDRGDYEQYF,TGTGCCAGCAGACCCGACAGGGGGGATTACGAGCAGTACTTC
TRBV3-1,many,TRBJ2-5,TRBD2,CASSQGVAGGAAETQYF,TGTGCCAGCAGCCAAGGCGTAGCGGGAGGGGCGGCAGAGACCCAGTACTTC
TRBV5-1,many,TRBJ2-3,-,CASSLGPVGIAGTDTQYF,TGCGCCAGCAGCTTGGGCCCGGTTGGGATAGCAGGCACAGATACGCAGTATTTT
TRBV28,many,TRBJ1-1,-,CASRTQGFTEAFF,TGTGCCAGCAGAACTCAGGGTTTCACTGAAGCTTTCTTT
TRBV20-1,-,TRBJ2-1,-,CSARGVLGLYNEQFF,TGCAGTGCTAGAGGAGTCCTCGGACTTTACAATGAGCAGTTCTTC
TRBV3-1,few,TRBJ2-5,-,CASSQEGRAGETQYF,TGTGCCAGCAGCCAAGAGGGGCGGGCCGGGGAGACCCAGTACTTC
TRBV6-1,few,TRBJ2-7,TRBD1,CANRRDREGEQYF,TGTGCCAACCGCCGGGACAGGGAAGGCGAGCAGTACTTC
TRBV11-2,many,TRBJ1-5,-,CASSLITGSDQPQHF,TGTGCCAGCAGCTTGATAACAGGGAGCGATCAGCCCCAGCATTTT
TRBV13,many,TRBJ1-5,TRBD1,CASSFTGADQPQHF,TGTGCCAGCAGCTTCACAGGGGCGGATCAGCCCCAGCATTTT
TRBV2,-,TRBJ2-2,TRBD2,CASSALAGISGELFF,TGTGCCAGCAGTGCTCTAGCGGGAATCTCCGGGGAGCTGTTTTTT
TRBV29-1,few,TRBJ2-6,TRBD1,CSVAGTGGFFSGANVLTF,TGCAGCGTTGCAGGAACAGGGGGCTTTTTCTCTGGGGCCAACGTCCTGACTTTC
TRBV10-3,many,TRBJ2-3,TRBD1,CAISSDRAGDTQYF,TGTGCCATCAGTTCCGACAGGGCGGGAGATACGCAGTATTTT
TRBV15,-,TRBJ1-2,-,CATSRDEAPYGYTF,TGTGCCACCAGCAGAGATGAAGCCCCCTATGGCTACACCTTC
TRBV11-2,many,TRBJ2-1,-,CASSLGGVGEQFF,TGTGCCAGCAGCTTAGGAGGGGTGGGTGAGCAGTTCTTC
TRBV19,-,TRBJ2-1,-,CASMPGLHANEQFF,TGTGCCAGTATGCCCGGACTCCACGCCAATGAGCAGTTCTTC
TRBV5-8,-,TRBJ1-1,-,CASSDGQLYTEAFF,TGTGCCAGCAGCGATGGACAACTGTACACTGAAGCTTTCTTT
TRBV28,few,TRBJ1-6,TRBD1,CASSPGQQNSPLHF,TGTGCCAGCAGTCCGGGACAGCAAAATTCACCCCTCCACTTT
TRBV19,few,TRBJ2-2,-,CASNTPGNTGELFF,TGTGCCAGTAACACTCCAGGGAACACCGGGGAGCTGTTTTTT
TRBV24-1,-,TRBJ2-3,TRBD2,CTTSDTGTRTGTDTQYF,TGTACCACCAGTGATACCGGGACTAGGACGGGCACAGATACGCAGTATTTT
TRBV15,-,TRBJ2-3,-,CATSTRKSASSSTDTQYF,TGTGCCACCAGCACCCGCAAGTCGGCGAGCTCTAGCACAGATACGCAGTATTTT
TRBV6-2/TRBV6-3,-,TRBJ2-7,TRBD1,CASTRDRAVSYEQYF,TGTGCCAGCACTCGGGACAGGGCTGTCTCCTACGAGCAGTACTTC
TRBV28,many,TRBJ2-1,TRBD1,CASSLMAGGEDEQFF,TGTGCCAGCAGTTTAATGGCAGGGGGCGAGGATGAGCAGTTCTTC
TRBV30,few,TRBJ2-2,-,CAWTAHRNTGELFF,TGTGCCTGGACCGCTCACAGGAACACCGGGGAGCTGTTTTTT
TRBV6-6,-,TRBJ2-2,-,CASSYSGPGWSNTGELFF,TGTGCCAGCAGTTACTCCGGGCCGGGGTGGTCGAACACCGGGGAGCTGTTTTTT